A selection of T cell receptor beta chains follows, all from one sample in a study of T cell repertoires in cytomegalovirus infection. TCRdb called the reads again in MiXCR, with one record for every CDR3 protein. This sample has about 700,000 distinct CDR3 sequences; approximately 33% occur once, and the top ten carry over 15%. Their target antigens are unknown. Specimen: cultured PBMCs, collected from culture after CMV antigen stimulation. These receptors were taken from a human donor in good health (CMV status not recorded). Some clones in this sample may be carry-over from other donors' samples. CDR3s include the opening cysteine and the closing phenylalanine or tryptophan. A D gene is named only where the DNA matches it firmly. Size is omitted from some rows. Given values are once, few, many or a class for expanded clones.

>TRBV6-5|NA|TRBJ2-3|NA
CASGPTSDTQYF
TGTGCCAGCGGGCCGACGTCAGATACGCAGTATTTT
>TRBV7-9|TRBD2|TRBJ2-7|few
CASSWGGVGSYEQYF
TGTGCCAGCAGCTGGGGAGGGGTTGGAAGCTACGAGCAGTACTTC
>TRBV12-3/TRBV12-4|NA|TRBJ2-1|few
CASSMGIGGGEQFF
TGTGCCAGCAGTATGGGGATCGGAGGAGGAGAGCAGTTCTTC
>TRBV2|TRBD1|TRBJ2-5|NA
CASSVGTGGFGETQYF
TGTGCCAGCAGTGTTGGGACAGGGGGTTTTGGAGAGACCCAGTACTTC
>TRBV27|TRBD2|TRBJ2-3|NA
CATRGSGNTGDTQYF
TGTGCCACCCGGGGTAGCGGGAATACAGGAGATACGCAGTATTTT
>TRBV7-2|NA|TRBJ2-7|few
CASSLGLRYEQYF
TGTGCCAGCAGCTTGGGACTGCGCTACGAGCAGTACTTC
>TRBV4-1|NA|TRBJ1-5|NA
CASSHGEGLGNQPQHF
TGCGCCAGCAGCCATGGAGAAGGACTCGGCAATCAGCCCCAGCATTTT
>TRBV12-3/TRBV12-4|NA|TRBJ1-1|NA
CASSMSAEREAFF
TGTGCCAGCAGTATGTCCGCAGAACGGGAAGCTTTCTTT
>TRBV20-1|TRBD2|TRBJ2-3|NA
CSARDPSGGTDTQYF
TGCAGTGCTAGAGATCCTAGCGGGGGCACAGATACGCAGTATTTT
>TRBV7-2|NA|TRBJ1-3|many
CASSLGPFSGNTIYF
TGTGCCAGCAGCTTAGGGCCATTCTCTGGAAACACCATATATTTT
>TRBV27|TRBD1|TRBJ1-2|few
CASSLSWTGVNYGYTF
TGTGCCAGCAGTTTATCATGGACAGGGGTTAACTATGGCTACACCTTC
>TRBV12-3/TRBV12-4|NA|TRBJ1-4|NA
CASNFYAGKLFF
TGTGCCAGCAATTTCTACGCGGGAAAACTGTTTTTT
>TRBV7-6|TRBD2|TRBJ2-1|NA
CASSSTSGRAEQFF
TGTGCCAGCAGCTCGACTAGCGGGAGGGCAGAGCAGTTCTTC
>TRBV5-4|NA|TRBJ2-3|NA
CASSRPSGYSGNTQYF
TGTGCCAGCAGCCGGCCGTCGGGGTATTCTGGGAATACGCAGTATTTT
>TRBV7-6|TRBD1|TRBJ1-6|few
CASSFGTAYSYNSPLHF
TGTGCCAGCAGCTTCGGGACAGCCTACTCCTATAATTCACCCCTCCACTTT
>TRBV7-2|TRBD1|TRBJ2-5|many
CASGQGRETQYF
TGTGCCTCCGGACAGGGACGGGAGACCCAGTACTTC
>TRBV7-2|NA|TRBJ1-2|many
CASSFSGRNYGYTF
TGTGCCAGCAGCTTTTCGGGACGGAACTATGGCTACACCTTC
>TRBV20-1|NA|TRBJ1-5|NA
CSARPPTGTQPQHF
TGCAGTGCTAGACCCCCAACAGGGACCCAGCCCCAGCATTTT
>TRBV2|TRBD1|TRBJ2-7|few
CAQRPDRSYEQYF
TGTGCTCAACGGCCGGACAGGTCCTACGAGCAGTACTTC
>TRBV7-2|TRBD1|TRBJ1-1|many
CASSLVGGPGGVEEAFF
TGTGCCAGCAGCTTAGTTGGAGGCCCAGGGGGCGTCGAGGAAGCTTTCTTT
>TRBV12-3/TRBV12-4|TRBD1|TRBJ2-7|few
CASTPRTGGSYEQYF
TGTGCCAGCACGCCAAGGACAGGGGGGTCCTACGAGCAGTACTTC
>TRBV12-3/TRBV12-4|TRBD1|TRBJ1-4|few
CASRRTGLEEKLFF
TGTGCCAGCAGACGGACAGGGCTGGAGGAAAAACTGTTTTTT
>TRBV18|NA|TRBJ2-5|NA
CASSPRHSTEETQYF
TGTGCCAGCTCACCGCGCCATTCAACGGAGGAGACCCAGTACTTC
>TRBV2|NA|TRBJ2-3|NA
CASLEEDTQYF
TGTGCCAGCTTGGAGGAAGATACGCAGTATTTT
>TRBV7-6|NA|TRBJ1-1|many
CASSPRLGGGLDTEAFF
TGTGCCAGCAGCCCGCGCCTGGGAGGGGGTTTGGACACTGAAGCTTTCTTT
>TRBV7-2|TRBD2|TRBJ2-7|few
CASSFAGGGEQYF
TGTGCCAGCAGCTTCGCCGGGGGGGGCGAGCAGTACTTC
>TRBV7-6|TRBD1|TRBJ2-1|many
CASSWGTGASNEQFF
TGTGCCAGCAGCTGGGGGACAGGGGCCAGCAATGAGCAGTTCTTC
>TRBV4-3|NA|TRBJ2-3|NA
CASSQVHPFITDTQYF
TGCGCCAGCAGCCAAGTTCACCCCTTCATCACAGATACGCAGTATTTT
>TRBV11-2|NA|TRBJ2-1|few
CASSSHSGYNEQFF
TGTGCCAGCAGCTCGCATAGCGGCTACAATGAGCAGTTCTTC
>TRBV7-8|NA|TRBJ2-3|many
CASSSRGGRTDTQYF
TGTGCCAGCAGCTCCCGCGGGGGCCGCACAGATACGCAGTATTTT
>TRBV7-8|NA|TRBJ2-2|few
CASSLEMAMVGELFF
TGTGCCAGCAGCTTAGAGATGGCCATGGTCGGGGAGCTGTTTTTT
>TRBV20-1|TRBD1|TRBJ2-3|NA
CSATTGDSGTDTQYF
TGCAGTGCGACCACAGGGGATTCGGGCACAGATACGCAGTATTTT
>TRBV12-3/TRBV12-4|NA|TRBJ1-5|few
CASTLGPGQPQHF
TGTGCCAGCACCCTAGGACCGGGGCAGCCCCAGCATTTT
>TRBV7-2|NA|TRBJ1-5|many
CASSPSRVNQPQHF
TGTGCCAGCAGCCCATCGAGAGTTAATCAGCCCCAGCATTTT
>TRBV28|TRBD1|TRBJ2-5|NA
CASSPGTGDETQYF
TGTGCCAGCAGTCCCGGGACAGGGGATGAGACCCAGTACTTC
>TRBV7-2|TRBD2|TRBJ2-3|few
CASSLGQRGFTDTQYF
TGTGCCAGCAGTTTGGGGCAGCGGGGCTTCACAGATACGCAGTATTTT
>TRBV7-2|NA|TRBJ1-4|many
CASSLEPFRSEKLFF
TGTGCCAGCAGCCTGGAGCCCTTCCGTAGTGAAAAACTGTTTTTT
>TRBV11-3|NA|TRBJ1-5|few
CASSYRRVGSPLGNQPQHF
TGTGCCAGCAGTTACCGGCGGGTTGGGTCACCCCTAGGCAATCAGCCCCAGCATTTT
>TRBV12-3/TRBV12-4|NA|TRBJ1-5|NA
CASREGPYQPQHF
TGTGCCAGCAGGGAGGGACCTTATCAGCCCCAGCATTTT
>TRBV27|NA|TRBJ2-7|few
CASSTGGVTYEQYF
TGTGCCAGCTCCACCGGGGGCGTCACCTACGAGCAGTACTTC
>TRBV7-2|NA|TRBJ1-1|many
CASSLRVDSEAFF
TGTGCCAGCAGCTTACGTGTTGACTCTGAAGCTTTCTTT
>TRBV5-1|NA|TRBJ1-2|NA
CASSPPEGGYGYTF
TGCGCCAGCAGCCCCCCTGAGGGGGGATATGGCTACACCTTC
>TRBV7-3|NA|TRBJ1-4|NA
CASSLSWGSNEKLFF
TGTGCCAGCAGCTTATCATGGGGGTCTAATGAAAAACTGTTTTTT
>TRBV6-2/TRBV6-3|NA|TRBJ2-2|NA
CASNAALTGELFF
TGTGCCAGCAACGCCGCCCTCACCGGGGAGCTGTTTTTT
>TRBV12-3/TRBV12-4|TRBD2|TRBJ2-5|few
CASRAPGSGVQETQYF
TGTGCCAGCAGGGCCCCGGGGAGCGGGGTGCAGGAGACCCAGTACTTC
>TRBV18|TRBD2|TRBJ2-2|few
CASSPRLAGTNTGELFF
TGTGCCAGCTCACCCAGACTAGCGGGAACCAACACCGGGGAGCTGTTTTTT
>TRBV5-1|NA|TRBJ1-4|NA
CASSLGAFEKLFF
TGCGCCAGCAGCTTGGGGGCCTTTGAAAAACTGTTTTTT
>TRBV12-3/TRBV12-4|TRBD2|TRBJ2-1|NA
CASSRGGGGGDEQFF
TGTGCCAGCAGTCGGGGTGGCGGGGGGGGGGATGAGCAGTTCTTC
>TRBV20-1|TRBD2|TRBJ2-7|NA
CSATGLANSYEQYF
TGCAGTGCTACTGGACTAGCGAACTCCTACGAGCAGTACTTC
>TRBV6-2/TRBV6-3|NA|TRBJ2-7|NA
CASSYTGHEQYF
TGTGCCAGCAGTTACACAGGACACGAGCAGTACTTC
>TRBV20-1|TRBD2|TRBJ2-5|NA
CSAPSGRGETQYF
TGCAGTGCTCCGAGCGGGAGGGGGGAGACCCAGTACTTC
>TRBV11-2|NA|TRBJ2-7|few
CASSLGQALGQYF
TGTGCCAGCAGCTTAGGACAGGCCCTAGGGCAGTACTTC
>TRBV12-3/TRBV12-4|NA|TRBJ1-4|NA
CASSSRARGEGEKLFF
TGTGCCAGCAGTTCGAGGGCCAGGGGCGAAGGCGAAAAACTGTTTTTT
>TRBV2|NA|TRBJ2-1|NA
CASSPALPYNEQFF
TGTGCCAGCAGTCCAGCCCTACCCTACAATGAGCAGTTCTTC
>TRBV6-2/TRBV6-3|TRBD1|TRBJ2-2|few
CASSYESGQPSLVGTGELFF
TGTGCCAGCAGTTACGAGTCGGGACAGCCCTCCCTCGTAGGCACCGGGGAGCTGTTTTTT
>TRBV4-1|NA|TRBJ1-3|NA
CASSQQGTFSGNTIYF
TGCGCCAGCAGCCAACAGGGAACCTTCTCTGGAAACACCATATATTTT